The subject of this entry is one T cell receptor (beta chain). The sample originates from a study of shared clonotypes between healthy human individuals. Repertoires were generated with immunoSEQ multiplex PCR, while TCRdb's copy carries only in-frame clones and drops some. The sample shows roughly 2 million clones, around 95% of them seen only once. V lost 4 bases to trimming and J lost 3 bases; unmatched junction nucleotides: 5. The germline V gene encodes CDR1 MDHEN and CDR2 SYDVKM. CDR3 length equals 17 residues. The origin of this receptor is a man younger than 30 in good health. The sequencing sample was made of naive CD4+ T cells sorted from blood. Noted subset: CD45RA+ positively selected. The chain uses TRBV28 and TRBJ2-1; 14 positions match TRBD2. For the CDR3, the DNA is TGTGCCAGCAGTTCCACCGGACTAGCGGGGGGCTACAATGAGCAGTTCTTC. Protein sequence: CASSSTGLAGGYNEQFF.